Described below is a single T cell receptor (beta chain) sequence and its context. What it binds is not known. These data originate in a study of regulatory T cells in long-lasting Graves disease. Noted time point: persistent/refractory GD, antithyroid drugs over 5 years with positive TRAb. From PBMCs, RNA was extracted and then used to make the TCR library. EDTA tubes received approximately 9 milliliters of collected peripheral blood. CDR3 length equals 18 residues. Germline V gives CDR1 SGHTA, CDR2 FQGNSA. V trimming: 5 bases; J trimming: 0 bases; junction bases outside the gene matches: 10. Broader study findings: Persistent disease was associated with favored TRBV28 usage and with favored use of TRBJ1-2 and TRBJ2-5.

Libraries of TCR beta came from iRepertoire HTBI primers plus Arm-PCR of CDR3 regions. As processed by the authors: Gene usage covered 50 to 75 TRBV and about 15 TRBJ segments. TCRdb reanalysed the multiplex PCR reads using MiXCR and keeps one entry per CDR3 protein. For this entry, the V and J calls and clone size follow TCRdb and not the study's own pipeline. Of roughly 490,000 distinct CDR3 sequences in the sample, about 20% were seen once. The clonotype comes from a female donor with Graves disease. The material sequenced was peripheral blood mononuclear cells (PBMCs), taken when the disease was refractory, from a patient treated with antithyroid drugs. The chain employs TRBV7-2 and TRBJ2-4, with 10 nucleotides matching TRBD2. CDR3 nucleotide sequence: TGTGCCAGCAGCAGTAGCGGGGGGCTTTTCCTAGCCAAAAACATTCAGTACTTC. It is translated as CASSSSGGLFLAKNIQYF.